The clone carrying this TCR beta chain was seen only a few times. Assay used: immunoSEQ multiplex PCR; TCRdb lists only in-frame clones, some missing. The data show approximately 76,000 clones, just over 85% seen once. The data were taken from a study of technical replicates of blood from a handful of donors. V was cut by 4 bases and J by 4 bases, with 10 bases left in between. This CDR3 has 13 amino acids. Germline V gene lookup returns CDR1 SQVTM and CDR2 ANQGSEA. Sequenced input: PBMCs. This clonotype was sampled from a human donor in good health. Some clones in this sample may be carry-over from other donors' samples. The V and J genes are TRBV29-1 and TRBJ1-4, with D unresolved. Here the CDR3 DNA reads TGCAGCGTTGGGTCGGGGTTTAATGAAAAACTGTTTTTT. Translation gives CSVGSGFNEKLFF.